This T cell receptor (beta chain) is drawn from a study of identical twins. MiXCR, applied by TCRdb to the 5' RACE reads, yields one record per CDR3 protein. This table holds a few hundred thousand distinct CDR3 sequences, 18% found once. The study's findings and limits: Models underestimated out-of-frame TCR alpha sharing in monozygotic twins. Beta out-of-frame sequences showed weaker excess sharing between twins.

The table lists this clonotype with many counts. Antigen specificity is unknown. The V end lost 5 bases, the J end lost 4 bases, and 17 bases lay between the germline ends. The germline V gene encodes CDR1 DFQATT and CDR2 SNEGSKA (reference sequence). The CDR3 contains 14 residues. The origin of this receptor is a man over 45 in good health. The sequenced sample was naive T cells sorted from blood. This chain uses TRBV20-1 with TRBJ1-2, with unresolved D. In DNA, the CDR3 is TGCAGTGCTCCCCCGATAGGGTGGGCCTATGGCTACACCTTC. Its protein is CSAPPIGWAYGYTF.